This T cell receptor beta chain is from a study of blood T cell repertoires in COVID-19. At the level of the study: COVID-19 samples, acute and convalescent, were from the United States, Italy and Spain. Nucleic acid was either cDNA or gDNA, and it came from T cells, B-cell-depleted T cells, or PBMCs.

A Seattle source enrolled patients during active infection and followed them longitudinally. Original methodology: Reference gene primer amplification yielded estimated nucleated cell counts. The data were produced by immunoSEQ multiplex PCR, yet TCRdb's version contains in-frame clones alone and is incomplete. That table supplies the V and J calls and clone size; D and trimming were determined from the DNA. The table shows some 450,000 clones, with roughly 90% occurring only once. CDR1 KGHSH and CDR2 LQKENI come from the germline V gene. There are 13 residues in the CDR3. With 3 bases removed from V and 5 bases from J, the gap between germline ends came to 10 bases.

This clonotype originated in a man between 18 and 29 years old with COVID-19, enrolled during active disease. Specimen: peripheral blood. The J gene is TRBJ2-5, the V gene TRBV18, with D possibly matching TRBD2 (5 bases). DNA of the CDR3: TGTGCCAGCTCACCTAGGGCGGGCGAGACCCAGTACTTC. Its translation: CASSPRAGETQYF.